One TCR beta chain is described in this entry. Its antigen is unidentified. Sequencing was performed with immunoSEQ multiplex PCR; in TCRdb, only in-frame clones are kept and a portion is missing. The repertoire consists of thousands of clones, with about 90% occurring once and the leading ten covering 20% to 30%. These data are taken from a study of circulating tumor DNA in untreated peripheral T-cell lymphoma. Study-wide points: Baseline tissues yielded around 86% and baseline serum roughly 70% tumor-specific clonotype detection.

The CDR3 is made up of 16 amino acids. This TCR was sampled from a human donor with peripheral T-cell lymphoma. Sequencing input: cell-free DNA from blood serum. The chain carries TRBV21-1 and TRBJ1-2. TRBV21-1 is a listed pseudogene. CDR3 bases: TGTGCCAGCAGCCTGCGCATAGCTACAAAGACCTATGGCTACACCTTC. Encoded protein: CASSLRIATKTYGYTF.